This entry lists 5 T cell receptor beta chains sequenced from one sample in a study of cytomegalovirus exposure and HLA in healthy donors (TCRdb year 2017). To prepare the library, the immunoSEQ multiplex PCR assay was applied. A mixture of 60 forward primers for TCR Vbeta segments and 13 reverse primers for TCR Jbeta segments was used in the multiplex PCR. Imported from immuneACCESS, the table was reduced by TCRdb to in-frame sequences with V and J called. These copies leave out some clones; in studies compared against another copy, an unresolved V gene accounts for under half, and the cause of the remainder is not known. In all, the sample holds 200,000 to 250,000 clones, and roughly 80% of those were seen once. 0.2% to 0.25% of the sample belongs to the ten largest clones. The sample taken for sequencing was PBMCs. These receptors were obtained from a girl aged 2-10 years in good health and CMV-seronegative.

The CDR3 region has the DNA TGTGCCAGCGTCGAGGGAAATAGCTACGAGCAGTACTTC. Protein sequence: CASVEGNSYEQYF. The rearrangement links TRBV2 to TRBJ2-7, with D perhaps TRBD2 (5 bases). Germline V gene lookup returns CDR1 SNHLY and CDR2 FYNNEI. The CDR3 loop spans 13 amino acids. V lost 8 bases to trimming and J lost 3 bases, with 14 bases between them.

J is TRBJ1-2 and V is TRBV5-4, with a possible D match to TRBD1 (6 bases). Germline values: CDR1 SGHNT, CDR2 YYREEE (reference sequence). The CDR3 extends over 15 amino acids. V gave up 4 bases and J gave up 5 bases, with 18 bases separating them. CDR3 in DNA: TGTGCCAGCAGCCCAAGGACAGCCTCCGGGTATGGCTACACCTTC. Amino acids: CASSPRTASGYGYTF.

V and J are TRBV5-6 and TRBJ1-1; 7 nucleotides match TRBD1. The trim removed 2 bases at V and 1 base at J, leaving 2 bases unmatched. Looked up from germline, CDR1 is SGHDT and CDR2 is YYEEEE. CDR3 size: 14 residues. CDR3 DNA: TGTGCCAGCAGCTTACGACAGGGGAACACTGAAGCTTTCTTT. Translation gives CASSLRQGNTEAFF.

The chain's CDR3 is CASSLQGVSGELFF. In nucleotides, the CDR3 is TGTGCCAGCAGCTTGCAGGGCGTTAGCGGGGAGCTGTTTTTT. The chain links TRBV5-4 to TRBJ2-2, with D possibly TRBD1 on 5 matching bases. V lost 1 base and J lost 7, with 11 bases in between. The CDR3 loop spans 14 amino acids. The V gene's germline CDR1 is SGHNT and CDR2 YYREEE (reference sequence).

This clone was observed a handful of times. The J gene is TRBJ2-7, the V gene TRBV2; 7 positions agree with TRBD1. The germline V gene encodes CDR1 SNHLY and CDR2 FYNNEI. The trim removed 6 bases at V and 3 bases at J, leaving 8 bases unmatched. This CDR3 is 14 amino acids long. CDR3 protein: CASSGDRRVYEQYF. The CDR3 coding sequence is TGTGCCAGCAGCGGGGACAGACGCGTCTACGAGCAGTACTTC.